This TCR beta chain was found in a study of immune evolution from preneoplasia to lung adenocarcinoma. General study findings and limits: Later-stage lesions seemingly showed higher T cell density and diversity than normal lung.

Only in-frame clones appear in the TCRdb table, and some are missing; sequencing was by immunoSEQ multiplex PCR. The sample shows roughly 9,900 clones, approximately 90% of them seen only once. CDR1 SGHNT and CDR2 YYREEE come from the germline V gene (reference sequence). There are 15 residues in the CDR3. The V gene lost 1 base and the J gene lost 2 bases, with 12 bases spanning the gap. This clone was seen just once. Its antigen is as yet unknown. This receptor was identified in a person between 65 and 79 years old with invasive lung adenocarcinoma. Some clones in this sample may be carry-over from other donors' samples. The V gene is TRBV5-4, the J gene TRBJ1-2, with D maybe TRBD1 (5 bases). The sequenced sample consisted of FFPE invasive lung adenocarcinoma tissue. The CDR3 DNA sequence: TGTGCCAGCAGCTTGCCGACAGCCCAGAACTATGGCTACACCTTC. Encoded protein: CASSLPTAQNYGYTF.